The subject of this entry is one TCR beta chain. Using immunoSEQ multiplex PCR, the repertoire was profiled, and TCRdb retains in-frame clones only, with some absent. Of about 800,000 clones listed, about 96% are singletons. Terminally differentiated effector memory CD45RA+ cells were excluded from the naive CD8 cells, which were CD45RO-negative and positively selected for CCR7. The entry originates in a study of shared clonotypes between healthy human individuals. Per germline, CDR1 DFQATT and CDR2 SNEGSKA (reference sequence). Trimming left V 3 bases short and J 5 bases short, with 4 bases between. This CDR3 region has 10 residues.

The source material was naive CD8+ T cells sorted from blood. The TCR sequence derives from a man aged 25 to 45 in good health. The gene calls are TRBV20-1 and TRBJ2-5; D uncertain. The CDR3 sequence: CSARDETQYF. DNA of the CDR3: TGCAGTGCTAGGGATGAGACCCAGTACTTC.